These 32 T cell receptor beta chains were sequenced from one sample in a study of blood T cell repertoires in COVID-19. Clones were read by immunoSEQ multiplex PCR, and TCRdb kept only the in-frame ones, dropping some. The sample contains under 150,000 clones, 75% to 90% of which appear only once. Sequenced sample: PBMCs or T cells enriched from blood (not recorded which). The receptors were gathered from a man in his thirties or forties who had recovered from COVID-19.

The genes are TRBV19 and TRBJ2-7; 12 bases line up with TRBD1. The CDR3 runs 16 residues. Germline V lookup: CDR1 LNHDA, CDR2 SQIVND (reference sequence). The V segment lost 5 bases and the J segment 7 bases; nucleotides outside the gene matches: 12. CDR3 DNA: TGTGCCAGTAGTCTGGCTACGGGACAGGGGGCGAGTGAGCAGTACTTC. It codes for CASSLATGQGASEQYF. Looking up the rest from reference TRBV19 and TRBJ2-7 gives the full variable domain: DGGITQSPKYLFRKEGQNVTLSCEQNLNHDAMYWYRQDPGQGLRLIYYSQIVNDFQKGDIAEGYSVSREKKESFPLTVTSAQKNPTAFYLCASSLATGQGASEQYFGPGTRLTVT.

In this sample, this clone turned up a few times. The V call is TRBV2, the J call TRBJ1-6; TRBD1 is a possible D gene (6 bases). The V gene's germline CDR1 is SNHLY and CDR2 FYNNEI. V gave up 6 bases and J gave up 5 bases, with 20 bases separating them. CDR3 length equals 17 residues. CDR3 sequence reads: CASSGTGFRSDNSPLHF. DNA of the CDR3: TGTGCCAGCAGCGGAACAGGGTTCAGATCGGATAATTCACCCCTCCACTTT.

The chain uses TRBV7-9 and TRBJ2-7; unclear D gene. Trimming removed 1 base from V and 0 bases from J, with 13 bases in between. There are 16 residues in the CDR3. CDR1 is SEHNR, CDR2 FQNEAQ, per germline (reference sequence). The CDR3 nucleotides read TGTGCCAGCAGCTTAGAGGCAGGCTATATCTCCTACGAGCAGTACTTC. It specifies CASSLEAGYISYEQYF. The full variable domain, completed using reference TRBV7-9 and TRBJ2-7, is DTGVSQNPRHKITKRGQNVTFRCDPISEHNRLYWYRQTLGQGPEFLTYFQNEAQLEKSRLLSDRFSAERPKGSFSTLEIQRTEQGDSAMYLCASSLEAGYISYEQYFGPGTRLTVT.

V gene TRBV7-6 combines with J gene TRBJ2-1; 9 nucleotides line up with TRBD2. After removal of 1 base from V and 8 bases from J, the junction contained 3 bases not matched to a gene. This CDR3 contains 14 residues. Germline CDR1 reads SGHVS; CDR2 reads FNYEAQ. Here the CDR3 reads CASSLGSGSDEQFF. In DNA, the CDR3 is TGTGCCAGCAGCTTAGGTAGCGGGAGTGATGAGCAGTTCTTC.

The gene calls are TRBV7-9 and TRBJ1-4; 9 bases are a match to TRBD1. Germline values: CDR1 SEHNR, CDR2 FQNEAQ (reference sequence). This CDR3 is built from 17 residues. V dropped 6 bases and J dropped 4; count of bases not matched to a gene: 12. The CDR3: CASRAGTGIRNNEKLFF. In nucleotides, the CDR3 is TGTGCCAGCAGGGCCGGGACAGGGATCAGGAATAATGAAAAACTGTTTTTT.

The rearrangement links TRBV11-3 to TRBJ2-1; D not certain. Trimming cost V 3 bases and J 2 bases, with 17 bases left between them. From germline, CDR1 is SGHNT and CDR2 YENEEA. This CDR3 spans 17 amino acids. The CDR3 here is CASSFEFQAGTYNEQFF. The CDR3 region has the DNA TGTGCCAGCAGCTTTGAATTCCAGGCAGGAACCTACAATGAGCAGTTCTTC.

This chain links TRBV6-5 with TRBJ1-6; possible D gene TRBD1, 5 bases. This CDR3 has 13 residues. The germline gives CDR1 MNHEY, CDR2 SVGAGI. Trimming cost V 4 bases and J 9 bases, with 10 bases left between them. DNA for the CDR3: TGTGCCAGCAGTTGGGGCGGGGGTTCACCCCTCCACTTT. Its translation is CASSWGGGSPLHF.

The V and J genes are TRBV9 and TRBJ1-3; 10 positions agree with TRBD1. Trimming cost V 3 bases and J 4 bases; bases outside gene matches: 7. Germline loops: CDR1 SGDLS, CDR2 YYNGEE. The CDR3 has 16 amino acids. Written as DNA, the CDR3 is TGTGCCAGCAGCGCACAAGGGACAGGGGTCGGAAACACCATATATTTT. It specifies CASSAQGTGVGNTIYF.

V gene TRBV10-3 combines with J gene TRBJ2-7; 7 bases are shared with TRBD2. Trimming took 8 bases from V and 2 from J; bases not matched to a gene: 12. Germline V gives CDR1 ENHRY, CDR2 SYGVKD. This CDR3 region has 15 residues. The CDR3: CAISFGGVRTYEQYV. Written as DNA, the CDR3 is TGTGCCATCTCCTTTGGGGGGGTGAGAACCTACGAGCAGTACGTC.

The chain uses TRBV4-1 and TRBJ2-3; TRBD2 matches 10 bases. Trimming at V came to 1 base and at J to 5 bases, leaving 6 bases not matched to a gene. The CDR3 has 16 amino acids. Germline loops: CDR1 MGHRA, CDR2 YSYEKL. The CDR3 region is CASSQVSSGSVDTQYF. The CDR3 DNA reads TGCGCCAGCAGCCAAGTCTCTAGCGGGAGTGTAGATACGCAGTATTTT.

The chain joins TRBV10-3 to TRBJ2-1; 7 nucleotides align to TRBD2. Trimming removed 0 bases from V and 6 bases from J; junction bases left unmatched: 2. The CDR3 has 14 residues. Germline CDR1 reads ENHRY; CDR2 reads SYGVKD. The CDR3: CAISESPGGNEQFF. In nucleotides, the CDR3 is TGTGCCATCAGTGAGTCGCCGGGGGGCAATGAGCAGTTCTTC.

This sequence joins TRBV10-3 and TRBJ2-5; TRBD1 might be the D (6 bases). Germline V gene data show CDR1 as ENHRY and CDR2 as SYGVKD. V lost 1 base, J lost 2 bases, and 11 bases lay in between. The CDR3 sequence is 15 residues long. CDR3 sequence reads: CAISEFRTDQETQYF. The CDR3 DNA sequence: TGTGCCATCAGTGAGTTCCGGACAGATCAAGAGACCCAGTACTTC.

The chain links TRBV5-1 to TRBJ2-1; 11 positions agree with TRBD2. In germline, CDR1 is SGHRS, CDR2 YFSETQ. The ends lost 3 bases at V and 8 bases at J; junction bases unmatched: 10. The length of the CDR3 is 16 residues. This CDR3 reads CASSYLPLAGEDEQFF. The CDR3 region has the DNA TGCGCCAGCAGCTACCTCCCACTAGCGGGGGAGGATGAGCAGTTCTTC.

V usage is TRBV27 and J usage is TRBJ1-4; TRBD1 matches at 9 bases. After removal of 5 bases from V and 7 bases from J, the junction contained 5 bases not matched to a gene. The CDR3 is 14 residues long. Per germline, CDR1 MNHEY and CDR2 SMNVEV (reference sequence). This CDR3 is CASSRTGAGEKLFF. The CDR3 nucleotides are TGTGCCAGCAGTCGGACAGGGGCAGGTGAAAAACTGTTTTTT.

The genes are TRBV19 and TRBJ2-2; no clear D. The V and J ends lost 7 bases and 2 bases respectively, with 17 bases between them. Germline values: CDR1 LNHDA, CDR2 SQIVND (reference sequence). There are 16 residues in the CDR3. The CDR3 DNA is TGTGCCAGTACCACCGAGTCCCTCCCCAACACCGGGGAGCTGTTTTTT. Its protein is CASTTESLPNTGELFF.

V and J are TRBV2 and TRBJ1-2; the D gene is possibly TRBD1 (6 bases). The CDR3 is 14 residues long. V was trimmed by 2 bases and J by 8 bases, leaving 15 bases between them. Germline values: CDR1 SNHLY, CDR2 FYNNEI. The CDR3 sequence: CASSETGTRSGYTF. The CDR3 DNA is TGTGCCAGCAGTGAAACCGGGACACGATCAGGCTACACCTTC.

J is TRBJ1-4 and V is TRBV6-6; D unclear. Per germline, CDR1 MNHNY and CDR2 SVGAGI (reference sequence). This CDR3 is 13 amino acids long. Trimming took 4 bases from V and 8 from J, leaving 11 bases between them. CDR3 bases: TGTGCCAGCAGTTCCCACACCCGAGAAAAACTGTTTTTT. Its protein product is CASSSHTREKLFF.

The chain uses TRBV7-9 and TRBJ1-4; D is possibly TRBD1 (6 bases). Per germline, CDR1 SEHNR and CDR2 FQNEAQ (reference sequence). The CDR3 has 15 amino acids. Trimming removed 5 bases from V and 0 bases from J, with 10 bases in between. The CDR3 region is CASSPSGATNEKLFF. Written as DNA, the CDR3 is TGTGCCAGCAGCCCCTCAGGGGCAACTAATGAAAAACTGTTTTTT.

The chain joins TRBV9 to TRBJ1-2; D possibly corresponds to TRBD1 (6 bases). The V end lost 3 bases, the J end lost 2 bases, and 14 bases lay between the germline ends. The CDR3 runs 15 residues. CDR1 SGDLS and CDR2 YYNGEE come from the germline V gene. CDR3 residues: CASSERDTENYGYTF. DNA for the CDR3: TGTGCCAGCAGCGAACGGGACACCGAAAACTATGGCTACACCTTC.

This chain connects TRBV14 to TRBJ2-5; D is unresolved. CDR1 and CDR2 from the germline V gene are SGHDN and FVKESK. V lost 3 bases and J 0 bases, leaving 5 bases between the germline ends. This CDR3 comprises 13 residues. CDR3: CASSHLYQETQYF. CDR3 coding DNA: TGTGCCAGCAGCCACTTGTACCAAGAGACCCAGTACTTC.

The rearrangement joins TRBV11-2 to TRBJ2-4; D is perhaps TRBD1 (5 bases). The CDR3 is 13 amino acids. Germline CDR1 SGHAT, CDR2 FQNNGV. V lost 6 bases and J 5 bases, leaving 11 bases between the germline ends. The CDR3 reads CASRGQGQNIQYF. CDR3 sequence (DNA): TGTGCCAGCAGAGGGCAGGGCCAAAACATTCAGTACTTC.

The chain recombines TRBV11-3 with TRBJ2-1; TRBD2 matches at 14 bases. The CDR3 has 17 residues. With V trimmed by 1 base and J by 7 bases, 6 bases remained unmatched. CDR1 is SGHNT and CDR2 is YENEEA in the germline V gene. CDR3 DNA sequence: TGTGCCAGCAGCTTAGGGGGACTAGCGGGAGTGGGGAATGAGCAGTTCTTC. Protein sequence: CASSLGGLAGVGNEQFF.

The genes are TRBV18 and TRBJ1-1; 10 nucleotides align to TRBD1. CDR1 is KGHSH, CDR2 LQKENI, per germline. After removal of 5 bases from V and 5 bases from J, the junction contained 8 bases not matched to a gene. This CDR3 has 15 amino acids. CDR3 sequence: CASSVGQGRGTEAFF. The CDR3 DNA sequence: TGTGCCAGCTCAGTGGGACAGGGGCGAGGTACTGAAGCTTTCTTT.

J is TRBJ1-3 and V is TRBV11-2, with 7 bases that match TRBD1. The CDR3 loop spans 16 amino acids. V lost 2 bases and J lost 0; bases outside the gene matches: 4. Germline values: CDR1 SGHAT, CDR2 FQNNGV. The CDR3 DNA sequence: TGTGCCAGCAGCTTACCCGGGACAGTCTCTGGAAACACCATATATTTT. The encoded protein is CASSLPGTVSGNTIYF.

The genes are TRBV6-5 and TRBJ1-5; D is unclear. Germline V gene sequence: CDR1 MNHEY, CDR2 SVGAGI. The CDR3 spans 15 residues. V gave up 6 bases and J gave up 0 bases, with 12 bases separating them. CDR3 sequence reads: CASRLDLYSNQPQHF. Written as DNA, the CDR3 is TGTGCCAGCAGGCTCGACTTATATAGCAATCAGCCCCAGCATTTT.

This clone was seen once. The gene calls are TRBV7-9 and TRBJ2-1, with TRBD1 matching over 7 bases. Germline V lookup: CDR1 SEHNR, CDR2 FQNEAQ (reference sequence). There are 15 residues in the CDR3. J lost 3 bases, V lost 3 bases, and 5 bases had no gene match. The CDR3 region has the DNA TGTGCCAGCAGCTTGGACAGGAACTTCTACAATGAGCAGTTCTTC. Amino acids: CASSLDRNFYNEQFF.

This chain joins TRBV29-1 and TRBJ2-7; weak D call: TRBD2 (6 bases). Per germline, CDR1 SQVTM and CDR2 ANQGSEA. Between the trimmed V and J ends, which lost 3 bases and 0 bases, there was a span of 9 bases. The CDR3 is 13 amino acids. CDR3 bases: TGCAGCGTTGAGACTAGGACCTCCTACGAGCAGTACTTC. Translated: CSVETRTSYEQYF.

There are a few counts of this clone. The V call is TRBV18, the J call TRBJ2-2; D may be TRBD1 (6 bases). This CDR3 comprises 15 residues. V dropped 4 bases and J dropped 5 bases, with 14 bases sitting between them. The germline gives CDR1 KGHSH, CDR2 LQKENI. CDR3 sequence: CASSRDTRWTGELFF. In DNA, the CDR3 is TGTGCCAGCTCACGGGACACCCGTTGGACCGGGGAGCTGTTTTTT.

The rearrangement links TRBV19 to TRBJ2-1; TRBD1 matches 8 bases. Germline trimming cut 5 bases from V and 1 base from J; bases unmatched to any gene: 13. The CDR3 is made up of 18 amino acids. Germline V gives CDR1 LNHDA, CDR2 SQIVND (reference sequence). The CDR3 DNA reads TGTGCCAGTAGTTTGACAGGGGCCCCTGGAATTTCCTACAATGAGCAGTTCTTC. Amino acid sequence: CASSLTGAPGISYNEQFF.

This clone was seen more than once but under ten times. The V call is TRBV29-1, the J call TRBJ1-2, with 8 bases that match TRBD1. CDR3 length: 12 amino acids. The V gene end was trimmed by 7 bases and the J gene end by 6 bases; junction bases not matched to a gene: 7. Germline V gene data show CDR1 as SQVTM and CDR2 as ANQGSEA. The DNA for the CDR3 is TGCAGCGCTCCAATACAGGGGGATGGCTACACCTTC. Translated, it gives CSAPIQGDGYTF.

The rearrangement uses TRBV6-1 and TRBJ1-3, with D possibly being TRBD1 (6 bases). Between the trimmed V and J ends, which lost 3 bases and 0 bases, there was a span of 9 bases. The CDR3 is made up of 15 amino acids. Germline assignment: CDR1 MNHNS and CDR2 SASEGT. CDR3 DNA sequence: TGTGCCAGCAGTGATCAGGGGAACTCTGGAAACACCATATATTTT. Translation: CASSDQGNSGNTIYF.

This chain uses TRBV21-1 with TRBJ2-7; the table's TRBD1 call for D was not verified on the DNA. TRBV21-1 is marked as a pseudogene. The CDR3 has 15 amino acids. The DNA of the CDR3 is TGTGCCAGCACCAAGGGTGCACAGGTATATTACGAGCAGTACGTC. Protein product: CASTKGAQVYYEQYV.